This entry lists 19 T cell receptor beta chains sequenced from one sample in a study of blood T cell repertoires in COVID-19. Data came from immunoSEQ multiplex PCR; TCRdb stores just in-frame clones and leaves some out. Among around 68,000 clones, about 91% were seen once, and the ten largest hold almost 6.5%. What was sequenced was peripheral blood. These receptors all stem from a woman in her forties or fifties with acute or convalescent COVID-19.

The V call is TRBV7-2, the J call TRBJ1-5, with a weak D call TRBD1 (5 bases). Germline CDR1 reads SGHTA; CDR2 reads FQGNSA. V was clipped by 6 bases and J by 4 bases, with 16 bases between them. The CDR3 has 15 residues. This chain's CDR3 is CASSAGVQENQPQHF. The DNA of the CDR3 is TGTGCCAGCAGTGCGGGGGTGCAGGAAAATCAGCCCCAGCATTTT.

The chain recombines TRBV3-1 (or the pseudogene TRBV3-2) with TRBJ1-1; 9 positions agree with TRBD1. CDR1 and CDR2 (germline): LGHDT, YNNKEL (reference sequence). The CDR3 loop spans 13 amino acids. V gave up 5 bases and J gave up 7 bases; unmatched junction bases: 5. CDR3 protein: CASSLQGADEAFF. DNA of the CDR3: TGTGCCAGCAGCTTACAGGGGGCCGATGAAGCTTTCTTT.

In this sample, this clone turned up once. This sequence joins TRBV7-2 and TRBJ2-2, with TRBD1 identical over 7 bases. Germline loops: CDR1 SGHTA, CDR2 FQGNSA. After removal of 0 bases from V and 6 bases from J, the junction contained 10 bases not matched to a gene. This CDR3 contains 17 residues. CDR3 sequence reads: CASSLALQGVVPGELFF. CDR3 in DNA: TGTGCCAGCAGCTTAGCTCTCCAGGGGGTTGTCCCCGGGGAGCTGTTTTTT.

This clone was detected once. V gene TRBV18 combines with J gene TRBJ1-4, with 7 bases fitting TRBD1. The CDR3 extends over 14 amino acids. Germline V gene data show CDR1 as KGHSH and CDR2 as LQKENI. Unmatched junction bases numbered 5, after V lost 3 bases and J lost 7 bases. The CDR3 spells CASSPDRVFEKLFF. The DNA for the CDR3 is TGTGCCAGCTCACCTGACAGGGTATTTGAAAAACTGTTTTTT.

The V call is TRBV7-6, the J call TRBJ2-6; possible D gene TRBD1, 5 bases. The CDR3 loop spans 15 amino acids. CDR1 is SGHVS and CDR2 is FNYEAQ in the germline V gene. The ends were cut back, 5 bases at V and 4 bases at J, with 12 bases in the middle. CDR3 residues: CASSRQTPGANVLTF. CDR3 DNA: TGTGCCAGCAGCCGACAGACGCCCGGGGCCAACGTCCTGACTTTC.

J is TRBJ1-1 and V is TRBV10-3; 9 bases fit TRBD1. V lost 2 bases to trimming and J lost 4 bases; unmatched junction nucleotides: 2. The CDR3 has 14 amino acids. The germline V gene has CDR1 ENHRY and CDR2 SYGVKD. CDR3 bases: TGTGCCATCAGTGAGCAGGGACAGGGCACTGAAGCTTTCTTT. Translation: CAISEQGQGTEAFF.

This clone was counted a single time. V is TRBV12-3 or TRBV12-4 and J is TRBJ1-2; possibly TRBD1 for D (5 bases). This CDR3 is built from 13 residues. Trimming removed 5 bases from V and 8 bases from J, with 15 bases in between. CDR3 region: CASSARAVFGYTF. The CDR3 DNA sequence: TGTGCCAGCAGTGCCAGGGCTGTTTTCGGCTACACCTTC.

This clone has a handful of counts. The gene calls are TRBV3-1 (or the pseudogene TRBV3-2) and TRBJ1-1, with D uncertain. Trimming left V 5 bases short and J 1 base short, with 8 bases between. This CDR3 has 13 amino acids. Germline V lookup: CDR1 LGHDT, CDR2 YNNKEL (reference sequence). The CDR3 bases are TGTGCCAGCAGCGGAGCGGGGAACACTGAAGCTTTCTTT. Its protein product is CASSGAGNTEAFF.

The chain carries TRBV27 and TRBJ2-5, with 7 bases fitting TRBD1. Losses at the gene ends were 6 bases for V and 2 bases for J; bases not matched to a gene: 9. The CDR3 is 15 residues long. Germline V lookup: CDR1 MNHEY, CDR2 SMNVEV (reference sequence). This CDR3 is CASSRSRQGQETQYF. DNA for the CDR3: TGTGCCAGCAGCCGATCCCGACAGGGACAAGAGACCCAGTACTTC.

The J gene is TRBJ1-2, the V gene TRBV6-5; 10 bases are a match to TRBD1. V shed 4 bases, J shed 6 bases, and the junction held 5 bases outside the gene matches. The CDR3 contains 14 residues. Germline CDR1 is MNHEY and CDR2 is SVGAGI. The CDR3: CASSFDRGRNGYTF. In DNA form, the CDR3 reads TGTGCCAGCAGTTTTGACAGGGGGCGTAATGGCTACACCTTC.

This chain connects TRBV7-6 to TRBJ1-3, with 10 nucleotides matching TRBD1. The CDR3 consists of 16 residues. Trimming took 5 bases from V and 0 from J; bases not matched to a gene: 4. CDR1 SGHVS and CDR2 FNYEAQ come from the germline V gene. CDR3 nucleotides: TGTGCCAGCAGCCCGTGGGACAGGGGCTCTGGAAACACCATATATTTT. Amino acid sequence: CASSPWDRGSGNTIYF.

The V gene is TRBV5-1, the J gene TRBJ2-1; 13 bases match TRBD2. CDR1 and CDR2 (germline): SGHRS, YFSETQ. The CDR3 spans 14 residues. The J segment lost 9 bases and the V segment lost 4 bases, leaving 4 bases of the junction unmatched. CDR3 protein: CASSDRTSGGEQFF. The CDR3 region has the DNA TGCGCCAGCAGCGACAGGACTAGCGGGGGTGAGCAGTTCTTC.

The chain carries TRBV27 and TRBJ2-1; D is unclear. This CDR3 contains 11 residues. V was trimmed by 6 bases and J by 7 bases, leaving 7 bases between them. Germline V CDR1 and CDR2: MNHEY, SMNVEV (reference sequence). Here the CDR3 DNA reads TGTGCCAGCAGCTTCTTTAATGAGCAGTTCTTC. This sequence encodes CASSFFNEQFF.

This clone was detected once. V usage is TRBV19 and J usage is TRBJ2-1, with D perhaps TRBD2 (7 bases). Germline loops: CDR1 LNHDA, CDR2 SQIVND (reference sequence). CDR3 length equals 15 residues. Trimming cost V 2 bases and J 7 bases, with 15 bases left between them. As DNA, the CDR3 is TGTGCCAGTAGTATATGGGGGGGGGCTGATAATGAGCAGTTCTTC. The encoded protein is CASSIWGGADNEQFF.

The genes are TRBV12-5 and TRBJ1-2, with 7 positions matching TRBD1. CDR1 and CDR2 from the germline V gene are LGHNT and FRNRAP. The V segment lost 7 bases and the J segment 3 bases; nucleotides outside the gene matches: 8. CDR3 length: 14 amino acids. For the CDR3, the DNA is TGTGCTAGTGTCCGACAGGGCGTGTACTATGGCTACACCTTC. It specifies CASVRQGVYYGYTF.

J is TRBJ1-1 and V is TRBV4-1; 10 bases map to TRBD1. Germline V CDR1 and CDR2: MGHRA, YSYEKL. The CDR3 spans 14 residues. V was pared by 3 bases and J by 5 bases, with 3 bases of the junction left unmatched. In DNA, the CDR3 is TGCGCCAGCAGCCAGACAGGGGGCGGGACTGAAGCTTTCTTT. Translating gives CASSQTGGGTEAFF.

V usage is TRBV19 and J usage is TRBJ2-1; 9 bases align to TRBD2. After removal of 11 bases from V and 3 bases from J, the junction contained 14 bases not matched to a gene. From germline, CDR1 is LNHDA and CDR2 SQIVND (reference sequence). The CDR3 loop spans 16 amino acids. Written as DNA, the CDR3 is TGTGCCGCAGGGTATCCTAGCGGGATTTTCTACAATGAGCAGTTCTTC. Encoded protein: CAAGYPSGIFYNEQFF. The whole variable domain, filled in from reference TRBV19 and TRBJ2-1, reads DGGITQSPKYLFRKEGQNVTLSCEQNLNHDAMYWYRQDPGQGLRLIYYSQIVNDFQKGDIAEGYSVSREKKESFPLTVTSAQKNPTAFYLCAAGYPSGIFYNEQFFGPGTRLTVL.

This clone was recorded a few times. J is TRBJ1-4 and V is TRBV7-2; no definite D call. In germline, CDR1 is SGHTA, CDR2 FQGNSA. The CDR3 has 16 residues. The V end was cut by 5 bases, the J end by 3 bases, with 16 bases between. The CDR3 region has the DNA TGTGCCAGCAGCCTAGGCCGCGGGTTAGCTAATGAAAAACTGTTTTTT. Encoded protein: CASSLGRGLANEKLFF.

V gene TRBV27 combines with J gene TRBJ2-5; TRBD2 agrees at 12 bases. The ends lost 6 bases at V and 2 bases at J; junction bases unmatched: 10. The CDR3 runs 17 residues. From germline, CDR1 is MNHEY and CDR2 SMNVEV (reference sequence). The CDR3 DNA reads as TGTGCCAGCAGCAACATCGGACTAGCGGGGAAACAAGAGACCCAGTACTTC. Translated: CASSNIGLAGKQETQYF.